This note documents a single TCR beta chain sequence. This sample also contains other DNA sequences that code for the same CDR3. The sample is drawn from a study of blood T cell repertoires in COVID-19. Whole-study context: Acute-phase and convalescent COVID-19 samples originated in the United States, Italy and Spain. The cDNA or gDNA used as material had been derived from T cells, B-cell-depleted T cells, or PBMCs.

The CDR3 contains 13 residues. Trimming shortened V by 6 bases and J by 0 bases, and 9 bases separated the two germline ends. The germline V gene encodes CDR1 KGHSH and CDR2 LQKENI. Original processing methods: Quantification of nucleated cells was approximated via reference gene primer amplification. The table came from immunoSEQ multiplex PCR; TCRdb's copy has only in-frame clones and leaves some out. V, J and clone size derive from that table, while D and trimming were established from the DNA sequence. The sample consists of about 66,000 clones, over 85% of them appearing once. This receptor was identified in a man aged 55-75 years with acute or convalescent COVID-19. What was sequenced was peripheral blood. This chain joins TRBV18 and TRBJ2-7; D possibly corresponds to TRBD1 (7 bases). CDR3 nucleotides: TGTGCCAGCTCGCGGGACAGCTCCTACGAGCAGTACTTC. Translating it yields CASSRDSSYEQYF.